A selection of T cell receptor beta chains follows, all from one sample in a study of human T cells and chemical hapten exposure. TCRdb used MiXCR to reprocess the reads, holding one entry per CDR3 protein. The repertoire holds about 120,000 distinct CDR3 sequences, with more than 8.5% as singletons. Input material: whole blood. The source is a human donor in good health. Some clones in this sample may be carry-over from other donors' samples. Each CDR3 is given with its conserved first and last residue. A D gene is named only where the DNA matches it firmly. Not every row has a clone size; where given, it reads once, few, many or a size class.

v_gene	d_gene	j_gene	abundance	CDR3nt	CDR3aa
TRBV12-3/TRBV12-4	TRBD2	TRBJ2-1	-	TGTGCCAGCAGTTCCCGGACTAGCGGGAGTTATGAGCAGTTCTTC	CASSSRTSGSYEQFF
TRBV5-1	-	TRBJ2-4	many	TGCGCCAGCAGCTTGGATATTATAGCCAAAAACATTCAGTACTTC	CASSLDIIAKNIQYF
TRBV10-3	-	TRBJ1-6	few	TGTGCCATCAGTGAAGGGACATCGGATTCACCCCTCCACTTT	CAISEGTSDSPLHF
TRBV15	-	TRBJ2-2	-	TGTGCCACCAGCAAACGACCGGACACCGGGGAGCTGTTTTTT	CATSKRPDTGELFF
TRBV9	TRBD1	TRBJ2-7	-	TGTGCCAGCAGCGTAGCAACCGGGACAGATAACAAGCAGTACTTC	CASSVATGTDNKQYF
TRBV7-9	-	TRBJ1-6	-	TGTGCCAGCAGCTTAGCGATTGGGGAGGCGTCACCCCTCCACTTT	CASSLAIGEASPLHF
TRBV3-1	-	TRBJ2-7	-	TGTGCCAGCAGCCAAGGCTCCACGGGGGGCCCCTACGAGCAGTACTTC	CASSQGSTGGPYEQYF
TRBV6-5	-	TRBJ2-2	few	TGTGCCAGCAGGGGGAATGGGGCCTCGAGCACCGGGGAGCTGTTTTTT	CASRGNGASSTGELFF
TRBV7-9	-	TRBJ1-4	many	TGTGCCAGCAGCCCCGAGAAGACAACTAATGAAAAACTGTTTTTT	CASSPEKTTNEKLFF
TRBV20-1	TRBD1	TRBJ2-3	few	TGCAGTGCTAGAGACCTGACAGGGACCGGCACAGATACGCAGTATTTT	CSARDLTGTGTDTQYF
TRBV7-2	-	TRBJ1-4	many	TGTGCCAGCAGCGTACAAGGGGGGAGTGAAAAACTGTTTTTT	CASSVQGGSEKLFF
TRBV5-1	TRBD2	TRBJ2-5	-	TGCGCCAGCAGCTTCACGTGGGAGGGCCCACAAGAGACCCAGTACTTC	CASSFTWEGPQETQYF
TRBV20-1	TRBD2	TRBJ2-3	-	TGCAGTGCTAGAGTAGGTAGCGGGAGAACTAGCACAGATACGCAGTATTTT	CSARVGSGRTSTDTQYF
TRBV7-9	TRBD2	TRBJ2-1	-	TGTGCCAGCAGTTCTAGCGGGAGTGGGCATGAGCAGTTCTTC	CASSSSGSGHEQFF
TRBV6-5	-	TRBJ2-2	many	TGTGCCAGCAGTTACTCGATGACAACGCTGTTTTTT	CASSYSMTTLFF
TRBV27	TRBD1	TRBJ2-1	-	TGTGCCAGTCGGAACAGGGGTGAAATTAATGAGCAGTTCTTC	CASRNRGEINEQFF
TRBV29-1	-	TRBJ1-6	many	TGCAGCGGGCAGGTCGGCAATTCACCCCTCCACTTT	CSGQVGNSPLHF
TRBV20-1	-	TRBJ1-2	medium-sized	TGCAGTGCTAGAGATGGTACAGCGGAAATCTATGGCTACACCTTC	CSARDGTAEIYGYTF
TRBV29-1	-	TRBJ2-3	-	TGCAGCGTTGAGGGGCGGGGTAGCACAGATACGCAGTATTTT	CSVEGRGSTDTQYF
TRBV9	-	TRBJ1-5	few	TGTGCCAGCTCGTCAGGGCATAGCAATCAGCCCCAGCATTTT	CASSSGHSNQPQHF
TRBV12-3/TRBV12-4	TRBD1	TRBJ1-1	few	TGTGCCAGCAGTCCGGGACAGGGGAGGAACACTGAAGCTTTCTTT	CASSPGQGRNTEAFF
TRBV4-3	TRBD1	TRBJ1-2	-	TGCGCCAGCAGCCCCTTAATAACAGGGGGCACTAACTATGGCTACACCTTC	CASSPLITGGTNYGYTF
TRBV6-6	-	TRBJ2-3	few	TGTGCCAGCAGAAAAGACGGATTAGGGGCAGATACGCAGTATTTT	CASRKDGLGADTQYF
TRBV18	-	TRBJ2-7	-	TGTGCCAGCTCACCACTTAGCGGATCCCCTCCTTACGAGCAGTACTTC	CASSPLSGSPPYEQYF
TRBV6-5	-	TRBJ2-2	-	TGTGCCAGCAGTTACTCGGACGCCCAAACCGGGGAGCTGTTTTTT	CASSYSDAQTGELFF
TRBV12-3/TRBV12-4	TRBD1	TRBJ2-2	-	TGTGCCAGCAGTTCCCTTGGACAGGGAATGACTGGGGAGCTGTTTTTT	CASSSLGQGMTGELFF
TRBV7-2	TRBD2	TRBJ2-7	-	TGTGCCAGCAGCTTAGCCCTCTTTTCACTAGCGGGAGGTGCCTACGAGCAGTACTTC	CASSLALFSLAGGAYEQYF
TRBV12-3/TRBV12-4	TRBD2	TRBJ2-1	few	TGTGCCAGCAAGATTAGCGGGAGGGACTACAATGAGCAGTTCTTC	CASKISGRDYNEQFF
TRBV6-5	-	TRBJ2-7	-	TGTGCCAGCAGAAATGGGGGCTCCTACGAGCAGTACTTC	CASRNGGSYEQYF
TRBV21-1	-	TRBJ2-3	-	TGTGCCAGCAGCAAACATGGTCAGCTTAGCACAGATACGCAGTATTTT	CASSKHGQLSTDTQYF
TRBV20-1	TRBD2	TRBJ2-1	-	TGCAGTGCTATCGGAAGCGGGACCTACAATGAGCAGTTCTTC	CSAIGSGTYNEQFF
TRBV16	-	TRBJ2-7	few	TGTGCCAGCAGCCAAGGAGGGGCTCGCGAATACGAGCAGTACTTC	CASSQGGAREYEQYF
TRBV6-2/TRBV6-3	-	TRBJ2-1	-	TGTGCCAGCAGTTACGAGCCTGTTATAGGCTCCTACAATGAGCAGTTCTTC	CASSYEPVIGSYNEQFF
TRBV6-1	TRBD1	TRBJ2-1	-	TGTGCCAGCAGTGAACTGGGCAGGGGGAATGAGCAGTTCTTC	CASSELGRGNEQFF
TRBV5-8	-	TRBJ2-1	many	TGTGCCAGCAGCCCAAGCGGGCGAATCTACAATGAGCAGTTCTTC	CASSPSGRIYNEQFF
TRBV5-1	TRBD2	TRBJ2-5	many	TGCGCCAGCAGCTTGGGACTAGCGGGAGTAGGTGAGACCCAGTACTTC	CASSLGLAGVGETQYF
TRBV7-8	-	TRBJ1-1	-	TGTGCCAGCAGCTTAGCGAATCGGGTCTTGAACACTGAAGCTTTCTTT	CASSLANRVLNTEAFF
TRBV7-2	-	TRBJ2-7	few	TGTGCCAGCAGCTTAGAGAGAACACAGGGTCACCTCCCCTACGAGCAGTACTTC	CASSLERTQGHLPYEQYF
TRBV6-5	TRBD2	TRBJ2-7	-	TGTGCCAGCAGTATACTAGCGGGGGCCGGGTACGAGCAGTACTTC	CASSILAGAGYEQYF
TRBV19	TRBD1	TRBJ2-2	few	TGTGCCAGTTTCGGACAGGGAGGTACCGGGGAGCTGTTTTTT	CASFGQGGTGELFF
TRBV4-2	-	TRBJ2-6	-	TGTGCCAGCAGCCAAGGGGGATCAGGGTCTGGGGCCAACGTCCTGACTTTC	CASSQGGSGSGANVLTF
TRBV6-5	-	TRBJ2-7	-	TGTGCCAGCAGTGACTTCAGAGGGAGGGAGCAGTACTTC	CASSDFRGREQYF
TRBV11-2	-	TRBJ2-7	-	TGTGCCAGCAGCTTAGTGGCTAGCTCTTCCTACGAGCAGTACTTC	CASSLVASSSYEQYF
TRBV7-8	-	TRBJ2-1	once	TGTGCCAGCAGCTCACTACTATTACCAAGCTCCTACAATGAGCAGTTCTTC	CASSSLLLPSSYNEQFF
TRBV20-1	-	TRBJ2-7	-	TGCAGTGCCCTCCTGGGCTCCTACGAGCAGTACTTC	CSALLGSYEQYF
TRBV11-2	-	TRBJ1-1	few	TGTGCCAGCAGCCCCGGGACCGGGGTGAACACTGAAGCTTTCTTT	CASSPGTGVNTEAFF
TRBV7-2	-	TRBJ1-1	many	TGTGCCAGCAGCGGACTGGGTCACCAGAACACTGAAGCTTTCTTT	CASSGLGHQNTEAFF
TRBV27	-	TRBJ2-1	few	TGTGCCAGCAGTTTATTGGAGAGCTCCTACAATGAGCAGTTCTTC	CASSLLESSYNEQFF
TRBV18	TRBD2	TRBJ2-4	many	TGTGCCAGCTCACCACGGCTAGCGGGAGGCAAAAACATTCAGTACTTC	CASSPRLAGGKNIQYF
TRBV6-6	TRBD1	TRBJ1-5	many	TGTGCCAGCAGGGACCAGGGGGCTAGTCAGCCCCAGCATTTT	CASRDQGASQPQHF